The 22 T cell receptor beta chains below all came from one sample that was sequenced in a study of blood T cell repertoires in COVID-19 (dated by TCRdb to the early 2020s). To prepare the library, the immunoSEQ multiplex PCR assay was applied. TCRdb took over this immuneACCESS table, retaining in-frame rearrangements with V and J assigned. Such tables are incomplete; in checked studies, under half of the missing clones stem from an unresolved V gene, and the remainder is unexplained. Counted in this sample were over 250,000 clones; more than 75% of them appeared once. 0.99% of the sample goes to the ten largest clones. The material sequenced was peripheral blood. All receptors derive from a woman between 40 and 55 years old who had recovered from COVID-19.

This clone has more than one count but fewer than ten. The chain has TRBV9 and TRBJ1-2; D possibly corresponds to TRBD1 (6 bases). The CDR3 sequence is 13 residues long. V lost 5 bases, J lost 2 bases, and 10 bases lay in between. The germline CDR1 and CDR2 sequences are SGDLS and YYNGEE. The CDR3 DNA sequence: TGTGCCAGCAGGGGCGGACAGAACTATGGCTACACCTTC. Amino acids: CASRGGQNYGYTF. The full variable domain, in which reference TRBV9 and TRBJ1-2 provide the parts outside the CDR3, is DSGVTQTPKHLITATGQRVTLRCSPRSGDLSVYWYQQSLDQGLQFLIQYYNGEERAKGNILERFSAQQFPDLHSELNLSSLELGDSALYFCASRGGQNYGYTFGSGTRLTVV.

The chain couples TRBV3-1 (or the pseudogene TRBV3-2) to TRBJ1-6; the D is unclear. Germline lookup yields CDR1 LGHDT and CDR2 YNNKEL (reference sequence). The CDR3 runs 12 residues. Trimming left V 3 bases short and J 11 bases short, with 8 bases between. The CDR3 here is CASSQSGTPLHF. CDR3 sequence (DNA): TGTGCCAGCAGCCAGTCGGGGACACCCCTCCACTTT.

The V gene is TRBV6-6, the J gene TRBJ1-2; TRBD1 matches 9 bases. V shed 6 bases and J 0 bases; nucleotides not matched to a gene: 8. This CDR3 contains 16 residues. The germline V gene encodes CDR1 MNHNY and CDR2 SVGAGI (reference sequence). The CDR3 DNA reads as TGTGCCAGCAGGGGGACAGGGTCGGGAGCTAACTATGGCTACACCTTC. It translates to CASRGTGSGANYGYTF.

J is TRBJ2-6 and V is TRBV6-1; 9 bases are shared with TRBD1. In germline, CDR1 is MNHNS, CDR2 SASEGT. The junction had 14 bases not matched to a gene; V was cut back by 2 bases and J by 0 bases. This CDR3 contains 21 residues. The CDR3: CASSERTRPGQGISGANVLTF. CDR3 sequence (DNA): TGTGCCAGCAGTGAACGGACCCGCCCGGGACAGGGAATCTCTGGGGCCAACGTCCTGACTTTC.

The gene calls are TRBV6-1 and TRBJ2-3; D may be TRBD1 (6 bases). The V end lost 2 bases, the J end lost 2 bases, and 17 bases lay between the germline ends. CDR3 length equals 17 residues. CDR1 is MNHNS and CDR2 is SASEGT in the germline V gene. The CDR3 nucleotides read TGTGCCAGCAGTGAATTCTGGGGGCGAGAGTCCACAGATACGCAGTATTTT. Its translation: CASSEFWGRESTDTQYF.

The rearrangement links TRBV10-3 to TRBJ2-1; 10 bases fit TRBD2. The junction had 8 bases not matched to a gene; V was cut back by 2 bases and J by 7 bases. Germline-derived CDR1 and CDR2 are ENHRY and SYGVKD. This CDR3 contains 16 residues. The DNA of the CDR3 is TGTGCCATCAGTGAGGTCCTAGCGGGAGTGGGGAATGAGCAGTTCTTC. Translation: CAISEVLAGVGNEQFF.

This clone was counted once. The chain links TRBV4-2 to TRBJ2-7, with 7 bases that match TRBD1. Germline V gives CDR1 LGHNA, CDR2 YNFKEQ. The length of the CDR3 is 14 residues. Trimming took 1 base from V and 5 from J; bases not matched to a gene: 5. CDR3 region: CASSQVGQGDEQYF. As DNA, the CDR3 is TGTGCCAGCAGCCAAGTCGGTCAGGGGGACGAGCAGTACTTC.

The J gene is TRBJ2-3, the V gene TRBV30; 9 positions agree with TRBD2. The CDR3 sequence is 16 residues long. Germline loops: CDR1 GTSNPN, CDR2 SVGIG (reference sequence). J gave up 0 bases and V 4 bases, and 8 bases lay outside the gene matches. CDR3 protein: CAWTRGAGGSTDTQYF. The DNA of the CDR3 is TGTGCCTGGACCCGGGGGGCGGGAGGGAGCACAGATACGCAGTATTTT.

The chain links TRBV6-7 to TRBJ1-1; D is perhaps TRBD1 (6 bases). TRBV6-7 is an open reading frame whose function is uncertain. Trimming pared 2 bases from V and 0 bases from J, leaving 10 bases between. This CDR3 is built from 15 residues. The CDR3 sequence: CASSYPGQLNTEAFF. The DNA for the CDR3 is TGTGCCAGCAGTTACCCGGGACAACTGAACACTGAAGCTTTCTTT.

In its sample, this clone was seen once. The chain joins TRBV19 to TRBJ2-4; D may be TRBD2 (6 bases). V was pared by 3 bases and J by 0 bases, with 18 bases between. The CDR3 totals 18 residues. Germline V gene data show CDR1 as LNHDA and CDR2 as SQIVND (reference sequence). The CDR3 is CASSIGLGGDLAKNIQYF. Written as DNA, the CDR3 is TGTGCCAGTAGTATCGGGTTAGGCGGGGACCTAGCCAAAAACATTCAGTACTTC. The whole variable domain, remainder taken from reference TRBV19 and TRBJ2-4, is DGGITQSPKYLFRKEGQNVTLSCEQNLNHDAMYWYRQDPGQGLRLIYYSQIVNDFQKGDIAEGYSVSREKKESFPLTVTSAQKNPTAFYLCASSIGLGGDLAKNIQYFGAGTRLSVL.

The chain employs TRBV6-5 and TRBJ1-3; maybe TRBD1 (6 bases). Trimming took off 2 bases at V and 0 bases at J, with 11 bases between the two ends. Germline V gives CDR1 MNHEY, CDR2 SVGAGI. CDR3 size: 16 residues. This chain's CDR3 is CASSYGRGLSGNTIYF. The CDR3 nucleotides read TGTGCCAGCAGTTACGGCAGGGGTCTCTCTGGAAACACCATATATTTT.

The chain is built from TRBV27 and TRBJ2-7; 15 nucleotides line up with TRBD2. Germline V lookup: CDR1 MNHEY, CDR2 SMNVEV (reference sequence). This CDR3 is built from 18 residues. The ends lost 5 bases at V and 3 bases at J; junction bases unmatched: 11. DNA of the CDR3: TGTGCCAGCAGTCACCCGGGGACTAGCGGGAGGCGCTACTACGAGCAGTACTTC. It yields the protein CASSHPGTSGRRYYEQYF.

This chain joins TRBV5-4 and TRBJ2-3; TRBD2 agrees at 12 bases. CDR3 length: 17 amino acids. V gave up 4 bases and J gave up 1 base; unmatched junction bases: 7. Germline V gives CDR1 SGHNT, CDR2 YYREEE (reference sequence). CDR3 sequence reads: CASSPTSGSVGTDTQYF. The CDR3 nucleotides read TGTGCCAGCAGCCCGACTAGCGGGAGCGTGGGCACAGATACGCAGTATTTT.

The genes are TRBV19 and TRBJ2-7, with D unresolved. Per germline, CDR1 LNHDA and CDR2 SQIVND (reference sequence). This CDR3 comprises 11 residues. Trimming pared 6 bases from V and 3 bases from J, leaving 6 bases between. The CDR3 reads CASRGLYEQYF. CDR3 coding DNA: TGTGCCAGTAGGGGCCTCTACGAGCAGTACTTC.

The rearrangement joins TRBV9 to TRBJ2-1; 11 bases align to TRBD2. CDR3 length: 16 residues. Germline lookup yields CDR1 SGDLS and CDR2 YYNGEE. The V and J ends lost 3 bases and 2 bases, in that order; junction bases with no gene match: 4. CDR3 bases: TGTGCCAGCAGCGATAGCGGGAGGGGGGCCTACAATGAGCAGTTCTTC. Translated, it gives CASSDSGRGAYNEQFF. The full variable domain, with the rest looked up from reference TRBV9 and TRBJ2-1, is DSGVTQTPKHLITATGQRVTLRCSPRSGDLSVYWYQQSLDQGLQFLIQYYNGEERAKGNILERFSAQQFPDLHSELNLSSLELGDSALYFCASSDSGRGAYNEQFFGPGTRLTVL.

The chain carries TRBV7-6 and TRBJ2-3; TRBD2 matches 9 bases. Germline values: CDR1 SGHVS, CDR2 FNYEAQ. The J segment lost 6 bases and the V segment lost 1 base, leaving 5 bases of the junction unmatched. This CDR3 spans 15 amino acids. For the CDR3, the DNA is TGTGCCAGCAGCTTAGGGGTAGCGGGAGCGGATACGCAGTATTTT. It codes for CASSLGVAGADTQYF.

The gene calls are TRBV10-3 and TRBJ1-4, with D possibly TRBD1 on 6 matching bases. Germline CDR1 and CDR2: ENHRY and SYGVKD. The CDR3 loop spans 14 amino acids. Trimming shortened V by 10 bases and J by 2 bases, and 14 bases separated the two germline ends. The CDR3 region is CATQNRDTNEKLFF. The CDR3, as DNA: TGTGCCACGCAAAACAGGGACACTAATGAAAAACTGTTTTTT.

The CDR3 nucleotides are TGTGCCAGTAGTATGTTTGCGGGAGTAGAGTTAGATACGCAGTATTTT. Protein sequence: CASSMFAGVELDTQYF. The rearrangement joins TRBV19 to TRBJ2-3; TRBD2 matches 7 bases. J lost 5 bases, V lost 3 bases, and 11 bases had no gene match. Germline V CDR1 and CDR2: LNHDA, SQIVND (reference sequence). This CDR3 has 16 residues.

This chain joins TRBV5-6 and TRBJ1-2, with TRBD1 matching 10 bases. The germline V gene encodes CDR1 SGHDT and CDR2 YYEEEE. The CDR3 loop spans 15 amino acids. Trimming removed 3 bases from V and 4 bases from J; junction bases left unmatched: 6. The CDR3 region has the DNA TGTGCCAGCAGCTCCCGGACAGGGGGAGCCTATGGCTACACCTTC. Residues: CASSSRTGGAYGYTF.

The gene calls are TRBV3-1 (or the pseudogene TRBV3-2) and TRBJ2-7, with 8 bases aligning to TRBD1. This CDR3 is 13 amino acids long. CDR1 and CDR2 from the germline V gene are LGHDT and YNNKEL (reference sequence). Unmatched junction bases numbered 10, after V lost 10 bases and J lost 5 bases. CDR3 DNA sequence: TGTGCCACCTCGGGACAGGTCAAACACGAGCAGTACTTC. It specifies CATSGQVKHEQYF.

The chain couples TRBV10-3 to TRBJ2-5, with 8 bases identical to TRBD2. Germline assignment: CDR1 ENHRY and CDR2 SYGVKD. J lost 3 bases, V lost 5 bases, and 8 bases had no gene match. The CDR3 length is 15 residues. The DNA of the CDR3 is TGTGCCATCAGTTCCCGGCCGGGACTAGAAGAGACCCAGTACTTC. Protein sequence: CAISSRPGLEETQYF.

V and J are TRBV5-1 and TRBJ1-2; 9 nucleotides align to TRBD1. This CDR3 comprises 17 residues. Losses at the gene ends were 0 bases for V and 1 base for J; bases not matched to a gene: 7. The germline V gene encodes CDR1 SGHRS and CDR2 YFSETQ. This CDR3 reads CASSLAPTGGLNYGYTF. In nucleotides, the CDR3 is TGCGCCAGCAGCTTGGCCCCTACAGGGGGCCTTAACTATGGCTACACCTTC.